The TCR beta chain described here comes from a study of blood T cell repertoires in COVID-19 (dated by TCRdb to the early 2020s). At the level of the whole study: Samples from collaborators originated in the United States, Italy and Spain and spanned both the acute and convalescent phases of COVID-19. The samples were drawn from the first 160 participants of the ongoing ImmuneRACE study and from 1,254 subjects provided by 6 global collaborators. The prospective study material was composed of cDNA or gDNA derived from T cells, B-cell-depleted T cells, or PBMCs. HLA class I and class II types, where available, came from metadata supplied by the sample provider rather than from assay-based typing. Deeply sampled blood TCRbeta repertoires from subjects exposed to, actively infected with, or recovered from COVID-19 were included in the dataset. The repertoires were made available in a free public database intended to serve as a resource for research on the immune response to SARS-CoV-2. The sample metadata nearly always contained a de-identified subject ID, COVID-19 status, age in years and sex.

V lost 3 bases and J lost 1 base; the stretch between them is 13 bases long. CDR1 is given as LGHDT and CDR2 as YNNKEL, both from the germline V gene (reference sequence). Including the terminal cysteine and phenylalanine, the CDR3 comprises 16 residues. Just the 48-base CDR3 DNA is kept, in frame starting at base 1. Turning to this clone: What antigen it recognizes has not been identified. Base-call qualities are not available, and no considerably larger clone is one nucleotide away.

The immunoSEQ Assay, a bias-controlled multiplex PCR, was used to amplify TCRbeta CDR3 regions from genomic DNA. Per the authors' processing: Nucleated cell counts per sample were estimated from amplification of reference gene primers within the assay. To quantify the absolute abundance of each unique TCRbeta CDR3 rearrangement, sequence reads were collapsed and filtered. For each sample, productive Simpson clonality was calculated by taking the square root of Simpson's diversity index across productive rearrangements. Drawn from immuneACCESS, this table holds only the in-frame rearrangements with V and J called that TCRdb kept. Clones are partly lost; checked studies trace under half to an unresolved V gene and leave the rest unexplained. D and trimming were read from the DNA, whereas the V and J calls and clone size are those reported in that table. The sample includes fewer than 450,000 clones, with about 87% observed a single time. Around 12% of the sample belongs to the ten largest clones.

Overall results and qualifications from the work: The amount of clinical and demographic metadata varied by source and participant and was provided uncurated.

One collaborating source in Seattle enrolled patients while the patients were actively infected and followed the patients over time throughout the course of disease. The collaborating institutions used their own protocols to collect whole blood in K2EDTA tubes. For TCRbeta analysis, collaborator samples were shipped as frozen whole blood, as isolated PBMCs, or as DNA extracted from either sample type. This receptor chain uses TRBV3-1 (or the pseudogene TRBV3-2) and TRBJ1-5, with TRBD1 perhaps the D gene, on 6 matching bases. Sequencing input: peripheral blood. The TCR was taken from a woman aged 50 to 65 with COVID-19, enrolled during active disease. The nucleotides read TGTGCCAGCAGCCAGAATACAGGGTTGAGCAATCAGCCCCAGCATTTT. It translates to CASSQNTGLSNQPQHF.